There are a few counts of the clone carrying this TCR beta chain. Per the study methods: Cell counts per sample came from amplifying reference gene primers. Sequenced by immunoSEQ multiplex PCR; TCRdb stores in-frame clones only, minus some. V and J calls and clone size are as listed in that table; D and trimming were resolved from the DNA. The sample holds 300,000 to 400,000 clones; roughly 90% are singletons and the top ten take under 8.5%. From germline, CDR1 is KGHSH and CDR2 LQKENI. This CDR3 contains 15 residues. Trimming pared 2 bases from V and 5 bases from J, leaving 13 bases between. This record belongs to a study of blood T cell repertoires in COVID-19.

Sample: peripheral blood. The rearrangement joins TRBV18 to TRBJ1-5, with D possibly being TRBD1 (6 bases). This clonotype was obtained from a woman aged 55-69 years with COVID-19, enrolled during active disease. In DNA form, the CDR3 reads TGTGCCAGCTCACCAGGTACAGGGACGGATCAGCCCCAGCATTTT. This encodes CASSPGTGTDQPQHF.